This T cell receptor beta chain was recorded in a study of T cells in Graves' hyperthyroidism and ophthalmopathy. Findings and caveats of the study: Model-based prediction identified ophthalmopathy a median about 7 months prior to its onset. By a 13 V-J model, ophthalmopathy was set apart from stable hyperthyroidism. Most thyroid-expanded clonotypes above 0.001 were also found in blood.

Germline V gene sequence: CDR1 SGHTA, CDR2 FQGTGA. The CDR3 contains 14 residues. The V segment lost 6 bases and the J segment 6 bases; nucleotides outside the gene matches: 6. This clonotype showed up many times. Antigen specificity is unknown. Uncontrolled infection, other autoimmune disease, pregnancy and lactation each barred patients from inclusion. Regions amplified from RNA transcripts were the TCR beta CDR3 regions. An initial round of RT-PCR targeting the TCR CDR3 relied on the HTBI primer set. TCRdb re-called the multiplex PCR reads through MiXCR, storing one row per CDR3 protein. This sample has around 620,000 distinct CDR3 sequences, with just over 45% found just once.

The rearrangement joins TRBV7-3 to TRBJ2-2; 8 bases are a match to TRBD1. The sample was peripheral blood or thyroid tissue (not recorded which). This clonotype was obtained from an adult woman with Graves' disease, either hyperthyroidism or ophthalmopathy (not recorded which). CDR3 sequence reads: CASRQGAGAGELFF. CDR3 bases: TGTGCCAGCAGGCAGGGGGCGGGCGCCGGGGAGCTGTTTTTT.